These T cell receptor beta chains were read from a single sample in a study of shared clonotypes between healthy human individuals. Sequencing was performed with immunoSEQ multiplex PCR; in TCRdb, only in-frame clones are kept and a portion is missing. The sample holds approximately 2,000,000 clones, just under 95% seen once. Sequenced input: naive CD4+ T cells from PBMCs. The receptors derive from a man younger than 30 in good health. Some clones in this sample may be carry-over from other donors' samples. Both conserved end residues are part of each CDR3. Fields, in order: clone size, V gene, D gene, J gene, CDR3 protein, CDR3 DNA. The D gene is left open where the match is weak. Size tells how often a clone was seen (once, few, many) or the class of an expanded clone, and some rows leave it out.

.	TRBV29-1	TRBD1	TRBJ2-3	CSVPLTGTADTQYF	TGCAGCGTCCCGCTGACAGGGACAGCAGATACGCAGTATTTT
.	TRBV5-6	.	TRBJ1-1	CASSFQGMNTEAFF	TGTGCCAGCAGCTTCCAGGGCATGAACACTGAAGCTTTCTTT
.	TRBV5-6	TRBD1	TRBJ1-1	CASSLPGGDTEAFF	TGTGCCAGCAGCTTGCCAGGGGGGGACACTGAAGCTTTCTTT
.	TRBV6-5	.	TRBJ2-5	CASSYSFVRVEETQYF	TGTGCCAGCAGTTACTCGTTTGTCAGGGTGGAAGAGACCCAGTACTTC
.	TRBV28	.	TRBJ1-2	CASSLKDTSTF	TGTGCCAGCAGTTTAAAGGACACGTCTACCTTC
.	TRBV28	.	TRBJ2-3	CASSWGGHLSTDTQYF	TGTGCCAGCAGTTGGGGGGGACACTTATCCACAGATACGCAGTATTTT
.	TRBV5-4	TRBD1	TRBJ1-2	CASSPSQGAGYGYTF	TGTGCCAGCAGCCCCTCGCAGGGGGCGGGCTATGGCTACACCTTC
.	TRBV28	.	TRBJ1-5	CASSPVQGGNQPQHF	TGTGCCAGCAGTCCTGTACAGGGAGGCAATCAGCCCCAGCATTTT
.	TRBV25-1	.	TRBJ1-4	CASTQGGRATNEKLFF	TGTGCCAGCACCCAAGGCGGCAGAGCAACTAATGAAAAACTGTTTTTT
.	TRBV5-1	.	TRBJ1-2	CASSDPPYGYTF	TGCGCCAGCAGCGACCCGCCTTATGGCTACACCTTC
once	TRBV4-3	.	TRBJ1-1	CASSQDRGTKAFF	TGCGCCAGCAGCCAAGATCGGGGCACGAAAGCTTTCTTT
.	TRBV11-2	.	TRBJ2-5	CASSSQGMETQYF	TGTGCCAGCAGCTCACAGGGTATGGAGACCCAGTACTTC
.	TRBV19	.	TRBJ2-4	CASSMMTVAKNIQYF	TGTGCCAGTAGTATGATGACAGTAGCCAAAAACATTCAGTACTTC
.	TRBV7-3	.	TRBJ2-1	CASSLSKISYNEQFF	TGTGCCAGCAGCCTGTCAAAGATCTCCTACAATGAGCAGTTCTTC
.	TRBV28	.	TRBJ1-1	CASSSPGEVGNTEAFF	TGTGCCAGCAGTTCCCCAGGGGAAGTGGGCAACACTGAAGCTTTCTTT
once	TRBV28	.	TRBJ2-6	CASSFGGPNVLTF	TGTGCCAGCAGTTTCGGGGGGCCCAACGTCCTGACTTTC
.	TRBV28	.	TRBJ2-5	CASSLFLRRAQETQYF	TGTGCCAGCAGTTTATTTCTCCGGCGGGCGCAGGAGACCCAGTACTTC
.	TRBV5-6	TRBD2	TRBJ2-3	CASSHRGLAGSTDTQYF	TGTGCCAGCAGCCACCGTGGACTAGCGGGCAGCACAGATACGCAGTATTTT
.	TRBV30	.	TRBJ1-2	CAWSPSYGLTTF	TGTGCCTGGAGTCCCTCTTACGGACTAACCACCTTC
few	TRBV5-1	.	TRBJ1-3	CASRPEAGTGNTIYF	TGCGCCAGCAGGCCGGAGGCAGGGACTGGAAACACCATATATTTT
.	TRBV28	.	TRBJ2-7	CASNPELPIYEQYF	TGTGCCAGCAATCCCGAATTACCCATTTACGAGCAGTACTTC
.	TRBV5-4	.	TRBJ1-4	CASSLAGALNEKLFF	TGTGCCAGCAGCTTGGCTGGAGCCCTTAATGAAAAACTGTTTTTT
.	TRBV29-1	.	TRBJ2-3	CSVGRRRRDTQYF	TGCAGCGTTGGGAGGCGGAGGAGGGATACGCAGTATTTT
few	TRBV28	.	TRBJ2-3	CASSRQSRPNTDTQYF	TGTGCCAGCAGTCGACAGTCTAGGCCCAACACAGATACGCAGTATTTT
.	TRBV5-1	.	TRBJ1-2	CASSPNIDSGYTF	TGCGCCAGCAGCCCCAACATAGACAGTGGCTACACCTTC
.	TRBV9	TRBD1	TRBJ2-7	CASSLSGGSSYEQYF	TGTGCCAGCAGCCTTTCAGGGGGTAGCTCCTACGAGCAGTACTTC
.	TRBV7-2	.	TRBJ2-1	CASSLARQTYNEQFF	TGTGCCAGCAGCTTAGCGAGACAGACCTACAATGAGCAGTTCTTC
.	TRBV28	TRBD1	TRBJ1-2	CASRGAPGQGMQSYGYTF	TGTGCCAGCAGGGGGGCACCGGGACAGGGGATGCAGTCCTATGGCTACACCTTC
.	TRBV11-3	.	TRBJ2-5	CASSLGESTQYF	TGTGCCAGCAGCTTAGGAGAATCGACCCAGTACTTC
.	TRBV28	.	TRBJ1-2	CASSLQSAGRDGYTF	TGTGCCAGCAGTTTACAATCCGCGGGTCGGGACGGCTACACCTTC